This T cell receptor (beta chain) derives from a study of control samples from healthy donors and cancer patients. Sequenced by immunoSEQ multiplex PCR; TCRdb stores in-frame clones only, minus some. The sample holds roughly 84,000 clones; roughly 91% are singletons and the top ten take 17%. The germline CDR1 and CDR2 sequences are SGDLS and YYNGEE. CDR3 length: 15 amino acids. V lost 5 bases to trimming and J lost 0 bases, with 9 bases between them. The receptor was derived from a man over 45 in good health. The source material was blood. The chain recombines TRBV9 with TRBJ1-6; D is possibly TRBD1 (5 bases). The CDR3 loop is CASSTGSSYNSPLHF. Here the CDR3 DNA reads TGTGCCAGCAGTACAGGTAGCTCCTATAATTCACCCCTCCACTTT. Drawing the rest from reference TRBV9 and TRBJ1-6, the complete variable domain is DSGVTQTPKHLITATGQRVTLRCSPRSGDLSVYWYQQSLDQGLQFLIQYYNGEERAKGNILERFSAQQFPDLHSELNLSSLELGDSALYFCASSTGSSYNSPLHFGNGTRLTVT.